Presented here are 12 T cell receptor beta chains from one specimen sequenced in a study of response to subunit inactivated influenza vaccine. From the RT-PCR reads, TCRdb called clonotypes with MiXCR, one entry per CDR3 protein. The data hold around 790,000 distinct CDR3 sequences, with 20% to 25% observed a single time. Sample: PBMCs from blood, taken about 5 days after vaccination. These receptors all come from a man aged 50 or older who received an inactivated influenza vaccine.

This clonotype was picked up a small number of times. The V gene is TRBV5-1, the J gene TRBJ2-7; possibly TRBD2 for D (6 bases). The germline V and J ends were trimmed by 4 bases and 5 bases, with 19 bases remaining between them. CDR1 and CDR2 (germline): SGHRS, YFSETQ. The CDR3 runs to 15 residues. The CDR3 is CASSARDSTRDEQYF. CDR3 coding DNA: TGCGCCAGCAGCGCCCGGGACTCCACTCGGGACGAGCAGTACTTC.

The chain recombines TRBV6-5 with TRBJ2-2; 12 positions agree with TRBD1. V lost 2 bases to trimming and J lost 4 bases; unmatched junction nucleotides: 2. Germline CDR1 MNHEY, CDR2 SVGAGI. The CDR3 runs to 16 residues. DNA of the CDR3: TGTGCCAGCAGTTACGGGACAGGGGGCGGCACCGGGGAGCTGTTTTTT. As protein: CASSYGTGGGTGELFF.

This sequence joins TRBV20-1 and TRBJ2-3; 12 bases map to TRBD2. CDR1 is DFQATT, CDR2 SNEGSKA, per germline (reference sequence). J was trimmed by 4 bases and V by 5 bases; bases with no gene match: 13. The CDR3 extends over 17 amino acids. In DNA form, the CDR3 reads TGCAGTGCTCCCGGGACTAGCGGGCCTCGACGGCCAGATACGCAGTATTTT. It specifies CSAPGTSGPRRPDTQYF.

The V gene is TRBV4-3, the J gene TRBJ2-3; D ambiguous. Trimming stripped 0 bases from V and 2 bases from J, with 9 bases between. The germline CDR1 and CDR2 sequences are LGHNA and YSLEER. The CDR3 runs to 15 residues. The CDR3: CASSQDRVNTDTQYF. The CDR3 DNA reads TGCGCCAGCAGCCAAGACAGAGTTAACACAGATACGCAGTATTTT.

This clonotype has just a few counts. The chain carries TRBV5-5 and TRBJ2-5; TRBD2 matches at 10 bases. Germline V gene sequence: CDR1 SGHKS, CDR2 YYEKEE (reference sequence). The length of the CDR3 is 16 residues. Trimming at V came to 1 base and at J to 2 bases, leaving 5 bases not matched to a gene. The CDR3 here is CASSLWTSGLQETQYF. The CDR3, as DNA: TGTGCCAGCAGCTTGTGGACTAGCGGCCTACAAGAGACCCAGTACTTC.

Only a few counts were recorded for this clonotype. The chain has TRBV12-3 or TRBV12-4 and TRBJ2-7, with D possibly being TRBD1 or TRBD2 (6 bases each). Trimming removed 6 bases at V and 4 bases at J, with 13 bases between. The CDR3 loop spans 13 amino acids. The CDR3 nucleotides are TGTGCCAGCAGCACAACAGGGAGGTACGAGCAGTACTTC. This codes for CASSTTGRYEQYF.

The sample holds a few counts of this clonotype. The chain employs TRBV7-3 and TRBJ2-1; D gene uncertain. This CDR3 contains 15 residues. The germline V gene encodes CDR1 SGHTA and CDR2 FQGTGA. Trimming removed 2 bases at V and 7 bases at J, with 15 bases between. The CDR3 spells CASSLVGGSGNEQFF. For the CDR3, the DNA is TGTGCCAGCAGCTTAGTCGGTGGTTCCGGGAATGAGCAGTTCTTC.

This clonotype occurred many times. J is TRBJ2-1 and V is TRBV20-1; no firm D call. CDR3 length: 13 residues. Trimming removed 1 base from V and 7 bases from J, with 11 bases in between. Germline loops: CDR1 DFQATT, CDR2 SNEGSKA (reference sequence). CDR3 region: CSARGQTLNEQFF. CDR3 DNA: TGCAGTGCTAGAGGTCAGACACTTAATGAGCAGTTCTTC.

The chain carries TRBV4-3 and TRBJ1-5; D ambiguous. Germline V gives CDR1 LGHNA, CDR2 YSLEER. CDR3 size: 15 residues. Trimming shortened V by 0 bases and J by 1 base, and 7 bases separated the two germline ends. CDR3 protein: CASSQDYGSNQPQHF. In DNA, the CDR3 is TGCGCCAGCAGCCAAGATTACGGGAGCAATCAGCCCCAGCATTTT.

The rearrangement links TRBV7-2 to TRBJ2-1; tentatively, D is TRBD2 (6 bases). V was shortened by 1 base and J by 4 bases, with 11 bases between the two germline ends. The germline V gene encodes CDR1 SGHTA and CDR2 FQGNSA. The CDR3 length is 15 residues. The chain's CDR3 is CASSLDAGGYNEQFF. DNA of the CDR3: TGTGCCAGCAGCTTAGACGCAGGAGGGTACAATGAGCAGTTCTTC. Full variable domain (missing parts from reference TRBV7-2 and TRBJ2-1): GAGVSQSPSNKVTEKGKDVELRCDPISGHTALYWYRQSLGQGLEFLIYFQGNSAPDKSGLPSDRFSAERTGGSVSTLTIQRTQQEDSAVYLCASSLDAGGYNEQFFGPGTRLTVL.

This clonotype was detected many times. This chain joins TRBV20-1 and TRBJ1-5; 7 bases are a match to TRBD1. V lost 3 bases, J lost 4 bases, and 6 bases stayed unmatched. Germline V gene lookup returns CDR1 DFQATT and CDR2 SNEGSKA (reference sequence). The CDR3 is made up of 14 amino acids. The CDR3 region is CSASPVTGNQPQHF. The CDR3 DNA follows: TGCAGTGCTAGCCCCGTGACAGGGAATCAGCCCCAGCATTTT.

The rearrangement joins TRBV11-2 to TRBJ2-3, with 9 bases that match TRBD1. With V trimmed by 5 bases and J by 5 bases, 20 bases remained unmatched. The CDR3 totals 19 residues. CDR1 and CDR2 (germline): SGHAT, FQNNGV. This CDR3 reads CASSPLRTQGAVGVDTQYF. CDR3 in DNA: TGTGCCAGCAGCCCCCTTCGAACACAGGGGGCAGTAGGGGTAGATACGCAGTATTTT. Combining the CDR3 with reference TRBV11-2 and TRBJ2-3 gives the whole variable domain EAGVAQSPRYKIIEKRQSVAFWCNPISGHATLYWYQQILGQGPKLLIQFQNNGVVDDSQLPKDRFSAERLKGVDSTLKIQPAKLEDSAVYLCASSPLRTQGAVGVDTQYFGPGTRLTVL.